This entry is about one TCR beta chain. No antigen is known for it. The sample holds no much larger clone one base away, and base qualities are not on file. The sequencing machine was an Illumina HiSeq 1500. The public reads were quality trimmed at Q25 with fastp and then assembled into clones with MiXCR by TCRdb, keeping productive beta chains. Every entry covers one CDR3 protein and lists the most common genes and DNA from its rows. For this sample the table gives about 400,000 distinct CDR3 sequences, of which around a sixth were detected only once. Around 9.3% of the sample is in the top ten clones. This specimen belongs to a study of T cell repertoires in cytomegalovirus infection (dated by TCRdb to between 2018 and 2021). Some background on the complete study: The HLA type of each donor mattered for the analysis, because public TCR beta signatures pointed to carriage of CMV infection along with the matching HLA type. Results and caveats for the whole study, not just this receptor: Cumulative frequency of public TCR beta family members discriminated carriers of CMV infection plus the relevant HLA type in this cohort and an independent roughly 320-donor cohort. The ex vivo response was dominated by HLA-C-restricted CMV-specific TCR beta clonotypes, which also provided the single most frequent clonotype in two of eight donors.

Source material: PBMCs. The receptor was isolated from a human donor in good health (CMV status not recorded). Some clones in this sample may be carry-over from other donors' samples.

This receptor carries the CDR3 CASSQSGRGYEQYF. The DNA is as follows: TGCGCCAGCAGTCAATCGGGCAGGGGTTACGAGCAGTACTTC. Recombination connected TRBV23-1 to TRBJ2-7, and TRBD1 may be the D gene, going by 6 matching bases. TRBV23-1 is recorded as an ORF, its role being uncertain. V loses 0 bases of germline sequence and J loses 4 bases, and the interval between the two ends is 10 bases. From its cysteine to its phenylalanine, the CDR3 spans 14 amino acids. The kept DNA is CDR3 alone, 42 bases in frame from the first base.